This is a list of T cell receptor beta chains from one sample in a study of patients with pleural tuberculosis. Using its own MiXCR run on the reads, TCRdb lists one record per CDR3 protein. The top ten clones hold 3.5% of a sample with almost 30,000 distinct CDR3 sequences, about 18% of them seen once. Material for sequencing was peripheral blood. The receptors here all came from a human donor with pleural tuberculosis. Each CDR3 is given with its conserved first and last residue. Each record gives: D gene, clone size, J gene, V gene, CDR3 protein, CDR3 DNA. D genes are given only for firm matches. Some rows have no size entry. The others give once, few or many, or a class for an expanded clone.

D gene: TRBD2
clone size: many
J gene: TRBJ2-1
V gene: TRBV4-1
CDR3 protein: CASSQVDMGLANYNEQFF
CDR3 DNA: TGCGCCAGCAGCCAAGTAGACATGGGACTAGCTAACTACAATGAGCAGTTCTTC

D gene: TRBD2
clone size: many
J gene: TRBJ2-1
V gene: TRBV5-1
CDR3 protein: CASSWISSGGFNEQFF
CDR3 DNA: TGCGCCAGCAGCTGGATATCTAGCGGGGGGTTCAATGAGCAGTTCTTC

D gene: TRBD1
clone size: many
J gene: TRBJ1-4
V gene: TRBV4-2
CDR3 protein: CASSQETGQGAEKLFF
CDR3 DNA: TGTGCCAGCAGCCAAGAGACAGGACAGGGGGCTGAAAAACTGTTTTTT

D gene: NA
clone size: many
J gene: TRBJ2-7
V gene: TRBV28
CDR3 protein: CASSGKGRGYYEQYF
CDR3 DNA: TGTGCCAGCAGCGGCAAGGGCAGGGGCTACTACGAGCAGTACTTC

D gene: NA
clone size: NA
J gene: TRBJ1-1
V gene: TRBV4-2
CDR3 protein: CASSQVRGGAASNTEAFF
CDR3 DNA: TGTGCCAGCAGCCAAGTTCGGGGCGGGGCAGCTTCGAACACTGAAGCTTTCTTT

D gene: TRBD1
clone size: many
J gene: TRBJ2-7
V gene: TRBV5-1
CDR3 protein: CASSFGTGVYEQYF
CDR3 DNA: TGCGCCAGCAGCTTCGGGACAGGGGTCTACGAGCAGTACTTC

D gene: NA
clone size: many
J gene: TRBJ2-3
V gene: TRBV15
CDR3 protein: CATSAITDTQYF
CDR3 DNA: TGTGCCACCAGCGCTATTACAGATACGCAGTATTTT

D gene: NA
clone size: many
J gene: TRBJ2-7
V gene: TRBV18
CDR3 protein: CASSPEPDSYEQYF
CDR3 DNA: TGTGCCAGCTCACCTGAGCCTGACTCCTACGAGCAGTACTTC

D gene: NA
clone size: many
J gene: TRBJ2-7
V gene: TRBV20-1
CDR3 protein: CSARGLGLGGPTYEQYF
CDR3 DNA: TGCAGTGCTAGAGGTCTGGGGCTCGGCGGGCCTACCTACGAGCAGTACTTC

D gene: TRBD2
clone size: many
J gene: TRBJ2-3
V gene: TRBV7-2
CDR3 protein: CASSLELAEDTQYF
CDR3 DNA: TGTGCCAGCAGCTTAGAACTAGCGGAGGATACGCAGTATTTT

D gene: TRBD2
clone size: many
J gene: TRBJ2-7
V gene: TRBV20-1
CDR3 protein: CSARGGTSGRRYEQYF
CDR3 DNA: TGCAGTGCTAGAGGTGGGACTAGCGGAAGACGGTACGAGCAGTACTTC

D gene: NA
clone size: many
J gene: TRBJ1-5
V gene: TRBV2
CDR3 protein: CASSVRGSGQPQHF
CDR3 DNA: TGTGCCAGCAGTGTACGGGGGTCGGGTCAGCCCCAGCATTTT

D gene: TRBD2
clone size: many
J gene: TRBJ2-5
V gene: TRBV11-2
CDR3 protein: CASSLNRLAGSKTQYF
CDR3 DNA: TGTGCCAGCAGCTTAAACCGACTAGCGGGGTCGAAGACCCAGTACTTC

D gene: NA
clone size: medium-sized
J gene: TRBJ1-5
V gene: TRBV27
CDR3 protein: CASSPVYSNQPQHF
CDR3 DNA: TGTGCCAGCAGTCCCGTTTATAGCAATCAGCCCCAGCATTTT

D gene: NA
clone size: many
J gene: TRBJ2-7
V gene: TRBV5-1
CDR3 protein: CASSLAGNPYEQYF
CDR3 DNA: TGCGCCAGCAGCTTAGCAGGGAATCCCTACGAGCAGTACTTC

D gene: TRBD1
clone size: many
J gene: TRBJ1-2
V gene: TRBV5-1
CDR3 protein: CASSFVQGLYNYGYTF
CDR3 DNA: TGCGCCAGCAGCTTTGTACAGGGGCTCTATAACTATGGCTACACCTTC